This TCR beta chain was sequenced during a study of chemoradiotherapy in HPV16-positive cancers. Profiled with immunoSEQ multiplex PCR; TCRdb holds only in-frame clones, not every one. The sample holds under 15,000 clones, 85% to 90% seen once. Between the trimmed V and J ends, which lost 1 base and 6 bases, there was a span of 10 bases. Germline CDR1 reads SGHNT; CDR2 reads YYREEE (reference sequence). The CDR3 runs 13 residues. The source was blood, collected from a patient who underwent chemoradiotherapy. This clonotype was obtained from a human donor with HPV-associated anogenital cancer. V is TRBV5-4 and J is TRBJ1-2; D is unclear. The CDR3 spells CASSLPGMDGYTF. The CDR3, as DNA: TGTGCCAGCAGCTTGCCCGGGATGGATGGCTACACCTTC.